The rows below give T cell receptor beta chains drawn from one sample of a study of T-cell memory formation after mild COVID-19. MiXCR was run by TCRdb on the 5' RACE reads, yielding one entry per CDR3 protein. In the table there are hundreds of thousands of distinct CDR3 sequences, over 20% of which are singletons. Sequencing was performed on PBMCs or a T cell subset sorted from them (not recorded which). The receptors were gathered from an adult woman who had mild COVID-19 (a few samples of this study predate the infection). Cell type and time point are not known. The CDR3 runs from the conserved cysteine through the conserved F or W. A D gene is named only where the DNA matches it firmly. Clone size, where shown, is once, few, many, or a class for clones that have expanded.

D gene: .
J gene: TRBJ2-3
V gene: TRBV7-2
clone size: .
CDR3 protein: CASTYVAGTTDTQYF
CDR3 DNA: TGTGCCAGCACCTACGTCGCGGGAACCACAGATACGCAGTATTTT

D gene: .
J gene: TRBJ2-2
V gene: TRBV24-1
clone size: .
CDR3 protein: CATSDVSWVGELFF
CDR3 DNA: TGTGCCACCAGTGATGTCAGCTGGGTCGGGGAGCTGTTTTTT

D gene: TRBD2
J gene: TRBJ2-3
V gene: TRBV15
clone size: .
CDR3 protein: CATSSGTSGRLDTQYF
CDR3 DNA: TGTGCCACCAGCAGCGGGACTAGCGGGAGACTGGATACGCAGTATTTT

D gene: .
J gene: TRBJ2-7
V gene: TRBV9
clone size: few
CDR3 protein: CASSVEAASSYEQYF
CDR3 DNA: TGTGCCAGCAGCGTAGAGGCGGCGAGCTCCTACGAGCAGTACTTC

D gene: TRBD2
J gene: TRBJ2-7
V gene: TRBV2
clone size: .
CDR3 protein: CASWGGAYEQYF
CDR3 DNA: TGTGCCAGCTGGGGAGGGGCCTACGAGCAGTACTTC

D gene: .
J gene: TRBJ2-3
V gene: TRBV2
clone size: .
CDR3 protein: CASSGGSSDTQYF
CDR3 DNA: TGTGCCAGCAGCGGAGGGAGCTCCGATACGCAGTATTTT

D gene: .
J gene: TRBJ2-5
V gene: TRBV27
clone size: few
CDR3 protein: CASSPFDGGDQETQYF
CDR3 DNA: TGTGCCAGCAGTCCCTTTGATGGAGGGGACCAAGAGACCCAGTACTTC

D gene: TRBD1
J gene: TRBJ1-2
V gene: TRBV27
clone size: few
CDR3 protein: CASRSPGTGNNGYTF
CDR3 DNA: TGTGCCAGCAGATCCCCCGGGACAGGGAATAATGGCTACACCTTC

D gene: .
J gene: TRBJ1-2
V gene: TRBV5-1
clone size: few
CDR3 protein: CASSPGSVYYGYTF
CDR3 DNA: TGCGCCAGCAGCCCCGGTAGCGTTTACTATGGCTACACCTTC

D gene: .
J gene: TRBJ2-1
V gene: TRBV4-1
clone size: few
CDR3 protein: CASSQLPGPSSYNEQFF
CDR3 DNA: TGCGCCAGCAGCCAACTCCCTGGACCGAGCTCCTACAATGAGCAGTTCTTC

D gene: .
J gene: TRBJ1-1
V gene: TRBV20-1
clone size: few
CDR3 protein: CSARGSSEAFF
CDR3 DNA: TGCAGTGCTAGAGGAAGTTCTGAAGCTTTCTTT

D gene: TRBD2
J gene: TRBJ2-1
V gene: TRBV19
clone size: .
CDR3 protein: CASSWDFSGGAGEQFF
CDR3 DNA: TGTGCCAGTAGTTGGGATTTTAGCGGGGGGGCCGGTGAGCAGTTCTTC

D gene: .
J gene: TRBJ2-1
V gene: TRBV24-1
clone size: .
CDR3 protein: CATSDSAGSQFF
CDR3 DNA: TGTGCCACCAGTGATTCGGCAGGGTCGCAGTTCTTC

D gene: TRBD1
J gene: TRBJ1-1
V gene: TRBV12-3/TRBV12-4
clone size: .
CDR3 protein: CASSWDRGFEAFF
CDR3 DNA: TGTGCCAGCAGTTGGGACAGGGGATTTGAAGCTTTCTTT

D gene: .
J gene: TRBJ2-5
V gene: TRBV5-1
clone size: .
CDR3 protein: CASSLRQPRRETQYF
CDR3 DNA: TGCGCCAGCAGCTTGAGACAGCCACGCAGGGAGACCCAGTACTTC

D gene: TRBD2
J gene: TRBJ2-7
V gene: TRBV6-1
clone size: .
CDR3 protein: CASSEWRSGGGSYEQYF
CDR3 DNA: TGTGCCAGCAGTGAATGGAGGTCTGGCGGGGGGTCTTACGAGCAGTACTTC

D gene: .
J gene: TRBJ2-6
V gene: TRBV29-1
clone size: .
CDR3 protein: CSVVGERGLFGANVLTF
CDR3 DNA: TGCAGCGTTGTAGGAGAGAGGGGCCTCTTCGGGGCCAACGTCCTGACTTTC

D gene: TRBD1
J gene: TRBJ2-1
V gene: TRBV5-1
clone size: once
CDR3 protein: CASSLARGQLNEQFF
CDR3 DNA: TGCGCCAGCAGCTTGGCCCGGGGACAGCTAAATGAGCAGTTCTTC

D gene: TRBD2
J gene: TRBJ2-3
V gene: TRBV7-3
clone size: many
CDR3 protein: CASSPLGLAVPDTQYF
CDR3 DNA: TGTGCCAGCAGCCCACTAGGCCTAGCGGTTCCAGATACGCAGTATTTT

D gene: .
J gene: TRBJ2-1
V gene: TRBV20-1
clone size: .
CDR3 protein: CSAKPGRLNNEQFF
CDR3 DNA: TGCAGTGCTAAGCCGGGACGGCTTAACAATGAGCAGTTCTTC

D gene: TRBD1
J gene: TRBJ1-1
V gene: TRBV29-1
clone size: few
CDR3 protein: CSGRQGIGTEAFF
CDR3 DNA: TGCAGCGGTAGACAGGGGATCGGGACTGAAGCTTTCTTT

D gene: TRBD1
J gene: TRBJ1-2
V gene: TRBV7-9
clone size: .
CDR3 protein: CASSDGQGADGYTF
CDR3 DNA: TGTGCCAGCAGCGACGGACAGGGGGCTGATGGCTACACCTTC

D gene: TRBD2
J gene: TRBJ2-1
V gene: TRBV29-1
clone size: .
CDR3 protein: CSVVFSSGEQFF
CDR3 DNA: TGCAGCGTTGTGTTCTCTAGCGGGGAACAGTTCTTC

D gene: TRBD1
J gene: TRBJ2-5
V gene: TRBV29-1
clone size: .
CDR3 protein: CSVVPGTGGAETQYF
CDR3 DNA: TGCAGCGTCGTCCCCGGGACAGGGGGGGCTGAGACCCAGTACTTC

D gene: TRBD2
J gene: TRBJ2-5
V gene: TRBV12-3/TRBV12-4
clone size: few
CDR3 protein: CASSLRLAGGPTETQYF
CDR3 DNA: TGTGCCAGCAGCCTCCGACTAGCGGGGGGGCCGACGGAGACCCAGTACTTC

D gene: TRBD1
J gene: TRBJ2-2
V gene: TRBV12-3/TRBV12-4
clone size: few
CDR3 protein: CASSWGQGHTGELFF
CDR3 DNA: TGTGCCAGCAGTTGGGGACAGGGACACACCGGGGAGCTGTTTTTT

D gene: .
J gene: TRBJ2-2
V gene: TRBV21-1
clone size: few
CDR3 protein: CASSKGGNSGELFF
CDR3 DNA: TGTGCCAGCAGCAAAGGGGGGAATTCCGGGGAGCTGTTTTTT

D gene: .
J gene: TRBJ1-3
V gene: TRBV12-3/TRBV12-4
clone size: few
CDR3 protein: CASSIAGGGPGNTIYF
CDR3 DNA: TGTGCCAGCAGTATCGCAGGCGGGGGCCCTGGAAACACCATATATTTT

D gene: .
J gene: TRBJ1-2
V gene: TRBV5-1
clone size: .
CDR3 protein: CASSLAAQESPGYGYTF
CDR3 DNA: TGCGCCAGCAGCTTGGCCGCCCAGGAGTCCCCGGGCTATGGCTACACCTTC

D gene: .
J gene: TRBJ1-3
V gene: TRBV24-1
clone size: .
CDR3 protein: CATSDLLSPGVLGTGNTIYF
CDR3 DNA: TGTGCCACCAGTGATTTACTTTCGCCGGGAGTCCTTGGAACTGGAAACACCATATATTTT

D gene: TRBD1
J gene: TRBJ2-5
V gene: TRBV12-3/TRBV12-4
clone size: .
CDR3 protein: CASSLYRGVETQYF
CDR3 DNA: TGTGCCAGCAGTTTGTACAGGGGCGTCGAGACCCAGTACTTC

D gene: .
J gene: TRBJ2-1
V gene: TRBV7-9
clone size: .
CDR3 protein: CASRHKGNLAGNEQFF
CDR3 DNA: TGTGCCAGCAGACACAAAGGGAATCTAGCTGGGAATGAGCAGTTCTTC

D gene: .
J gene: TRBJ2-7
V gene: TRBV10-3
clone size: .
CDR3 protein: CAISPGQMRKSSYEQYF
CDR3 DNA: TGTGCCATCTCCCCAGGGCAAATGAGAAAAAGCTCCTACGAGCAGTACTTC

D gene: TRBD1
J gene: TRBJ1-6
V gene: TRBV5-1
clone size: few
CDR3 protein: CASSSGQGSSYNSPLHF
CDR3 DNA: TGCGCCAGCAGCTCCGGACAGGGGAGCTCCTATAATTCACCCCTCCACTTT

D gene: .
J gene: TRBJ2-2
V gene: TRBV29-1
clone size: .
CDR3 protein: CSVGTGQNTGELFF
CDR3 DNA: TGCAGCGTGGGAACAGGGCAGAACACCGGGGAGCTGTTTTTT

D gene: .
J gene: TRBJ1-1
V gene: TRBV2
clone size: .
CDR3 protein: CASSSKPRATEAFF
CDR3 DNA: TGTGCCAGCAGCTCGAAGCCGAGGGCCACTGAAGCTTTCTTT

D gene: TRBD2
J gene: TRBJ2-1
V gene: TRBV7-6
clone size: .
CDR3 protein: CASSPTWTSGEQFF
CDR3 DNA: TGTGCCAGCAGCCCCACGTGGACTAGCGGTGAGCAGTTCTTC

D gene: .
J gene: TRBJ2-1
V gene: TRBV25-1
clone size: .
CDR3 protein: CASSGREQFF
CDR3 DNA: TGTGCCAGCTCAGGACGCGAGCAGTTCTTC

D gene: .
J gene: TRBJ1-4
V gene: TRBV5-1
clone size: .
CDR3 protein: CASSSGAVSNEKLFF
CDR3 DNA: TGCGCCAGCAGCTCTGGAGCGGTTTCTAATGAAAAACTGTTTTTT

D gene: .
J gene: TRBJ1-1
V gene: TRBV4-1
clone size: many
CDR3 protein: CASSQEVRLPEAFF
CDR3 DNA: TGCGCCAGCAGCCAAGAGGTCCGGCTCCCTGAAGCTTTCTTT